The 23 T cell receptor beta chains below were found in one sample sequenced in a study of shared clonotypes between healthy human individuals. This table comes from immunoSEQ multiplex PCR, and its TCRdb copy is limited to in-frame clones, with some not included. The sample holds 2,100,000 or so clones; nearly 97% are singletons and the top ten take 0.1% to 0.15%. Source material: naive CD4+ T cells sorted from blood. The subset denotes: CD45RA+ positively selected. These receptors came from a man between 18 and 29 years old in good health.

The chain employs TRBV30 and TRBJ2-3; D is unclear. Trimming left V 5 bases short and J 1 base short, with 10 bases between. The CDR3 covers 13 residues. Germline-derived CDR1 and CDR2 are GTSNPN and SVGIG (reference sequence). CDR3 DNA sequence: TGTGCCTGGGTGTCGGCAGGCACAGATACGCAGTATTTT. Protein product: CAWVSAGTDTQYF.

The J gene is TRBJ1-5, the V gene TRBV28, with D perhaps TRBD1 (6 bases). Trimming pared 2 bases from V and 3 bases from J, leaving 11 bases between. The germline V gene has CDR1 MDHEN and CDR2 SYDVKM. This CDR3 has 15 amino acids. DNA for the CDR3: TGTGCCAGCAGTTTAATGACAGGCCTCAATCAGCCCCAGCATTTT. Protein product: CASSLMTGLNQPQHF.

The chain combines TRBV20-1 with TRBJ2-1; a weak D match, TRBD2 (6 bases). The CDR3 contains 10 residues. Germline assignment: CDR1 DFQATT and CDR2 SNEGSKA (reference sequence). V lost 6 bases and J 10 bases, leaving 10 bases between the germline ends. The CDR3 nucleotides read TGCAGTGCAAAGGGACTGGAGCAGTTCTTC. Encoded protein: CSAKGLEQFF.

This clone was detected once. The rearrangement links TRBV7-2 to TRBJ2-7, with 9 bases fitting TRBD1. The V segment lost 3 bases and the J segment 5 bases; nucleotides outside the gene matches: 11. Germline loops: CDR1 SGHTA, CDR2 FQGNSA. The CDR3 totals 16 residues. The CDR3 loop is CASSFTSGTGPDEQYF. Written as DNA, the CDR3 is TGTGCCAGCAGCTTCACATCCGGGACAGGGCCAGACGAGCAGTACTTC.

The gene calls are TRBV7-2 and TRBJ2-5; D could derive from TRBD1 or TRBD2 (6 bases each). This CDR3 comprises 16 residues. Germline V gene lookup returns CDR1 SGHTA and CDR2 FQGNSA. The V gene lost 0 bases and the J gene lost 4 bases, with 15 bases spanning the gap. CDR3 nucleotide sequence: TGTGCCAGCAGCTTAGCGGGGGCGGGGACGGGAGAGACCCAGTACTTC. Residues: CASSLAGAGTGETQYF.

Remarks on this clone: Other DNA sequences in the same sample also yield this CDR3. The chain links TRBV7-9 to TRBJ2-2, with D possibly matching TRBD1 (5 bases). The CDR3 is 15 residues long. V was clipped by 1 base and J by 2 bases, with 8 bases between them. The germline V gene encodes CDR1 SEHNR and CDR2 FQNEAQ (reference sequence). DNA for the CDR3: TGTGCCAGCAGCTTAGACAGGAGCAACACCGGGGAGCTGTTTTTT. Its protein is CASSLDRSNTGELFF.

The chain combines TRBV6-5 with TRBJ2-6; D is undetermined. Looked up from germline, CDR1 is MNHEY and CDR2 is SVGAGI. This CDR3 has 16 residues. Trimming removed 3 bases at V and 0 bases at J, with 9 bases between. This CDR3 is CASSYWQSSGANVLTF. The CDR3 DNA reads as TGTGCCAGCAGTTATTGGCAGAGCTCTGGGGCCAACGTCCTGACTTTC.

This clone was recorded once. The J gene is TRBJ1-1, the V gene TRBV29-1; maybe TRBD1 (5 bases). Per the germline V gene, CDR1 is SQVTM and CDR2 is ANQGSEA. The V end was cut by 3 bases, the J end by 4 bases, with 12 bases between. The CDR3 extends over 13 amino acids. The CDR3 region has the DNA TGCAGCGTTGAGGGCAGGGACCGCACTGAAGCTTTCTTT. Translated, it gives CSVEGRDRTEAFF.

Comments on this clone: This sample includes further DNA sequences coding for the same CDR3. The chain has TRBV5-1 and TRBJ1-5; D is undetermined. Per the germline V gene, CDR1 is SGHRS and CDR2 is YFSETQ. The CDR3 is 15 residues long. Trimming removed 0 bases at V and 2 bases at J, with 9 bases between. The CDR3 nucleotides read TGCGCCAGCAGCTTGGAAGGGTACGGCAATCAGCCCCAGCATTTT. Amino acid sequence: CASSLEGYGNQPQHF.

This clone was detected a few times. The same CDR3 arises from other DNA sequences in this sample as well. The chain joins TRBV5-1 to TRBJ1-5, with D unclear. CDR1 SGHRS and CDR2 YFSETQ come from the germline V gene. With 0 bases removed from V and 2 bases from J, the gap between germline ends came to 3 bases. This CDR3 region has 13 residues. CDR3 loop: CASSLAGNQPQHF. The CDR3 region has the DNA TGCGCCAGCAGCTTGGCAGGCAATCAGCCCCAGCATTTT. Variable domain in full (rest from reference TRBV5-1 and TRBJ1-5): KAGVTQTPRYLIKTRGQQVTLSCSPISGHRSVSWYQQTPGQGLQFLFEYFSETQRNKGNFPGRFSGRQFSNSRSEMNVSTLELGDSALYLCASSLAGNQPQHFGDGTRLSIL.

The chain carries TRBV6-5 and TRBJ1-1, with D possibly TRBD1 on 5 matching bases. The V end lost 3 bases, the J end lost 4 bases, and 12 bases lay between the germline ends. Germline V gene lookup returns CDR1 MNHEY and CDR2 SVGAGI. The CDR3 is 14 residues long. Written as DNA, the CDR3 is TGTGCCAGCAGTTATGGGGGTAAGACCACTGAAGCTTTCTTT. Protein: CASSYGGKTTEAFF.

The gene calls are TRBV5-1 and TRBJ2-5; 13 nucleotides agree with TRBD2. The CDR3 length is 18 residues. Germline CDR1 SGHRS, CDR2 YFSETQ. Unmatched junction bases numbered 12, after V lost 6 bases and J lost 1 base. CDR3 region: CASTLTGLAGRGQETQYF. The CDR3 region has the DNA TGCGCCAGCACCCTGACGGGACTAGCGGGGCGAGGCCAAGAGACCCAGTACTTC.

The J gene is TRBJ1-5, the V gene TRBV27; TRBD1 agrees at 7 bases. This CDR3 is 15 amino acids long. Germline-derived CDR1 and CDR2 are MNHEY and SMNVEV (reference sequence). The J segment lost 6 bases and the V segment lost 0 bases, leaving 5 bases of the junction unmatched. CDR3 in DNA: TGTGCCAGCAGTTTATCGAATACAGGGGCTCAGCCCCAGCATTTT. It translates to CASSLSNTGAQPQHF.

This chain connects TRBV5-1 to TRBJ2-2, with TRBD1 as a possible D gene (5 bases). Germline assignment: CDR1 SGHRS and CDR2 YFSETQ. CDR3 length equals 14 residues. V lost 5 bases and J 1 base, leaving 9 bases between the germline ends. CDR3 in amino acids: CASSSTVNTGELFF. CDR3 nucleotide sequence: TGCGCCAGCAGTTCGACAGTGAACACCGGGGAGCTGTTTTTT.

The chain carries TRBV10-2 and TRBJ2-2; D is uncertain. CDR1 and CDR2 from the germline V gene are WSHSY and SAAADI. Trimming took 5 bases from V and 6 from J, leaving 10 bases between them. CDR3 length: 13 residues. CDR3 sequence reads: CASSLPSPGELFF. The CDR3 nucleotides read TGCGCCAGCAGTCTACCCAGCCCCGGGGAGCTGTTTTTT.

The chain combines TRBV5-6 with TRBJ2-3, with D hard to call. The ends were cut back, 0 bases at V and 5 bases at J, with 4 bases in the middle. The germline V gene encodes CDR1 SGHDT and CDR2 YYEEEE. There are 12 residues in the CDR3. CDR3: CASSLDLDTQYF. Here the CDR3 DNA reads TGTGCCAGCAGCTTGGATTTAGATACGCAGTATTTT.

In this sample, this clone turned up a few times. The genes are TRBV7-2 and TRBJ2-2, with unresolved D. V was cut by 1 base and J by 4 bases, with 10 bases left in between. This CDR3 spans 15 amino acids. The germline V gene encodes CDR1 SGHTA and CDR2 FQGNSA. CDR3 amino acids: CASSLDSRSTGELFF. CDR3 coding DNA: TGTGCCAGCAGCTTAGATAGTAGGAGCACCGGGGAGCTGTTTTTT.

This clone was seen only once. This same CDR3 is encoded by further DNA sequences in the sample. The chain couples TRBV28 to TRBJ2-2; D not certain. There are 11 residues in the CDR3. Germline CDR1 is MDHEN and CDR2 is SYDVKM. V lost 2 bases and J lost 8, with 3 bases in between. Here the CDR3 DNA reads TGTGCCAGCAGTTTAATAGGGGAGCTGTTTTTT. It yields the protein CASSLIGELFF.

The chain joins TRBV5-5 to TRBJ2-1; TRBD2 aligns across 8 bases. V was pared by 1 base and J by 6 bases, with 0 bases of the junction left unmatched. This CDR3 contains 13 residues. Germline V gene lookup returns CDR1 SGHKS and CDR2 YYEKEE (reference sequence). CDR3 sequence: CASSLSGSNEQFF. As DNA, the CDR3 is TGTGCCAGCAGCTTGAGCGGGAGCAATGAGCAGTTCTTC.

The rearrangement uses TRBV4-1 and TRBJ1-6; D is uncertain. V was trimmed by 1 base and J by 6 bases, leaving 13 bases between them. The CDR3 loop spans 16 amino acids. Germline V gene sequence: CDR1 MGHRA, CDR2 YSYEKL. In DNA form, the CDR3 reads TGCGCCAGCAGCCAAGCATCGCCAGGACTTAATTCACCCCTCCACTTT. Amino acid sequence: CASSQASPGLNSPLHF.

The rearrangement joins TRBV6-5 to TRBJ2-3; TRBD1 matches 11 bases. CDR1 and CDR2 from the germline V gene are MNHEY and SVGAGI. The CDR3 runs 15 residues. The ends lost 5 bases at V and 4 bases at J; junction bases unmatched: 5. CDR3 sequence: CASSMGQGGPDTQYF. Here the CDR3 DNA reads TGTGCCAGCAGTATGGGACAGGGGGGCCCAGATACGCAGTATTTT.

The rearrangement links TRBV28 to TRBJ2-1; 8 bases line up with TRBD2. J lost 7 bases, V lost 5 bases, and 13 bases had no gene match. The CDR3 is made up of 16 amino acids. From germline, CDR1 is MDHEN and CDR2 SYDVKM. CDR3 loop: CASSPSGGWNGNEQFF. The CDR3 region has the DNA TGTGCCAGCAGTCCATCGGGGGGGTGGAACGGGAATGAGCAGTTCTTC.

The chain is built from TRBV11-2 and TRBJ1-1; D may be TRBD1 (5 bases). Germline values: CDR1 SGHAT, CDR2 FQNNGV. The CDR3 extends over 16 amino acids. V dropped 0 bases and J dropped 0 bases, with 11 bases sitting between them. The CDR3: CASSLDGRAMNTEAFF. CDR3 DNA: TGTGCCAGCAGCTTAGATGGCAGGGCTATGAACACTGAAGCTTTCTTT.